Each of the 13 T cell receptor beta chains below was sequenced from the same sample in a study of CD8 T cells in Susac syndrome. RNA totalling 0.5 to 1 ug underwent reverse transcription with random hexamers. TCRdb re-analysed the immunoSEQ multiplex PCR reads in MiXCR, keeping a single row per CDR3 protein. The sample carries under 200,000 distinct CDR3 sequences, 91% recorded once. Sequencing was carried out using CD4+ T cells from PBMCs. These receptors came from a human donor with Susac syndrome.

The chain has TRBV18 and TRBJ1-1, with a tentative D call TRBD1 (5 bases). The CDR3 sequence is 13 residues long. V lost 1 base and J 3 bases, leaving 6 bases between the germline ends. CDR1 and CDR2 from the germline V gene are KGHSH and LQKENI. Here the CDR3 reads CASSPLQDTEAFF. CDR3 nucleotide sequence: TGTGCCAGCTCACCACTACAGGACACTGAAGCTTTCTTT.

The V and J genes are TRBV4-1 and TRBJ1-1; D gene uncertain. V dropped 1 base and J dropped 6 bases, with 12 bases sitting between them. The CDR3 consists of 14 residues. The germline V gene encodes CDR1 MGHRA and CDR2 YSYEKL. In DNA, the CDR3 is TGCGCCAGCAGCCAAGTGCCGGGCGGTGCTGAAGCTTTCTTT. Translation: CASSQVPGGAEAFF.

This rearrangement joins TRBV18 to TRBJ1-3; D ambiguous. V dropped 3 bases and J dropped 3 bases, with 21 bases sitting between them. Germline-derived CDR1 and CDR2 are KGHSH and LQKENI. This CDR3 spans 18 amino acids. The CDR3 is CASSPVTPTKAIGNTIYF. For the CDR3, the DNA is TGTGCCAGCTCACCGGTCACCCCCACCAAGGCGATTGGAAACACCATATATTTT.

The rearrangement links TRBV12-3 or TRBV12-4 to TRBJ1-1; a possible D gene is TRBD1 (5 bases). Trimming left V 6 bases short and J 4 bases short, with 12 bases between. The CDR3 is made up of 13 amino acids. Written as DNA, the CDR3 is TGTGCCAGCAGGCCCTCAGGGATCACTGAAGCTTTCTTT. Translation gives CASRPSGITEAFF.

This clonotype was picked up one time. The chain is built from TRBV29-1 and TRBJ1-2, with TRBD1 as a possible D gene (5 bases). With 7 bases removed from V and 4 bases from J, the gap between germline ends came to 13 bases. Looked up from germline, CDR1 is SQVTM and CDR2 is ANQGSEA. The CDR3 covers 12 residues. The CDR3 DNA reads TGCAGCGCCCGGGGGGTCCTCTATGGCTACACCTTC. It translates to CSARGVLYGYTF.

CDR3 loop: CASSLGQGMNTEAFF. CDR3 DNA sequence: TGCGCCAGCAGCTTGGGACAGGGTATGAACACTGAAGCTTTCTTT. The chain combines TRBV5-1 with TRBJ1-1; TRBD1 matches at 7 bases. The CDR3 contains 15 residues. The V gene's germline CDR1 is SGHRS and CDR2 YFSETQ. V shed 0 bases, J shed 0 bases, and the junction held 2 bases outside the gene matches. Looking up the rest from reference TRBV5-1 and TRBJ1-1 gives the full variable domain: KAGVTQTPRYLIKTRGQQVTLSCSPISGHRSVSWYQQTPGQGLQFLFEYFSETQRNKGNFPGRFSGRQFSNSRSEMNVSTLELGDSALYLCASSLGQGMNTEAFFGQGTRLTVV.

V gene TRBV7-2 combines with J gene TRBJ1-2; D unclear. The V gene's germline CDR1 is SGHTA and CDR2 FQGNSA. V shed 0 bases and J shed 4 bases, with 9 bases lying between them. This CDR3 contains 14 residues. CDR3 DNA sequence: TGTGCCAGCAGCTTAGCGCCAGAACTCTATGGCTACACCTTC. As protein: CASSLAPELYGYTF.

CDR3 region: CASSPGQGATEAFF. In nucleotides, the CDR3 is TGTGCCAGCTCACCAGGACAGGGGGCCACTGAAGCTTTCTTT. The chain carries TRBV18 and TRBJ1-1, with 11 bases lining up with TRBD1. With V trimmed by 2 bases and J by 4 bases, 0 bases remained unmatched. The CDR3 covers 14 residues. Germline CDR1 reads KGHSH; CDR2 reads LQKENI.

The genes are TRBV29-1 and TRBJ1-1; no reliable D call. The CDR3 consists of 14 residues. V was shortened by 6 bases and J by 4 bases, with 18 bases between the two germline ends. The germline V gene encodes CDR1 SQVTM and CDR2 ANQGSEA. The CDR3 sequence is CSVRISDVGTEAFF. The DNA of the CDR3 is TGCAGCGTCCGTATTTCAGATGTGGGCACTGAAGCTTTCTTT.

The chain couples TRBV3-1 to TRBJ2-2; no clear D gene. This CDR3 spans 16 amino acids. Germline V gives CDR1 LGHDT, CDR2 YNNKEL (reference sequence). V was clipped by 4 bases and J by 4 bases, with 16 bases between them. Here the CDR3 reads CASSLPSGSTTGELFF. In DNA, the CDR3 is TGTGCCAGCAGCCTTCCGTCCGGGTCGACCACCGGGGAGCTGTTTTTT.

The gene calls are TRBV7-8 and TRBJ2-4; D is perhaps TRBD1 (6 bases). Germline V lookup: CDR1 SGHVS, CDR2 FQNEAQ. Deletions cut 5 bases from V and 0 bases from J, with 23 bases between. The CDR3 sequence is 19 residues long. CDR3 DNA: TGTGCCAGCAGCCGCAGGGGAAGCAGCGGTTACCAAGCCAAAAACATTCAGTACTTC. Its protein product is CASSRRGSSGYQAKNIQYF.

The CDR3 loop reads CASRLAASTDTQYF. DNA for the CDR3: TGTGCCAGCCGACTAGCGGCTAGCACAGATACGCAGTATTTT. The chain is built from TRBV6-5 and TRBJ2-3; 9 nucleotides line up with TRBD2. CDR1 is MNHEY and CDR2 is SVGAGI in the germline V gene. The CDR3 runs to 14 residues. J was trimmed by 0 bases and V by 8 bases; bases with no gene match: 3.

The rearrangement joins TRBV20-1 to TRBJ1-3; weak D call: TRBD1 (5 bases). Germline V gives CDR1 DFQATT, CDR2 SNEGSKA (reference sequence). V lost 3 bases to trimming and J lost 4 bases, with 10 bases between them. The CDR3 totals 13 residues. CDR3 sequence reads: CSASGGAGNTIYF. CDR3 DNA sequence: TGCAGTGCTAGTGGGGGAGCCGGAAACACCATATATTTT.